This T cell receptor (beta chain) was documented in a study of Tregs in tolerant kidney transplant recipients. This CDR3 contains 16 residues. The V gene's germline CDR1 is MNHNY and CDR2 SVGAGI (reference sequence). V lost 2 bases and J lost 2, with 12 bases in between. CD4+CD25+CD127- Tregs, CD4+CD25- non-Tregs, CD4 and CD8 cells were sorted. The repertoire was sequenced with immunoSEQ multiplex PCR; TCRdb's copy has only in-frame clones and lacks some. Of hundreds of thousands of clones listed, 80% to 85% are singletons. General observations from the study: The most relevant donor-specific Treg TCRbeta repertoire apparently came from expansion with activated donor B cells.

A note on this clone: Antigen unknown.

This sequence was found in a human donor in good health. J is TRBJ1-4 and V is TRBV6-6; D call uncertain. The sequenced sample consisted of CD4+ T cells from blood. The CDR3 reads CASSYGGVATNEKLFF. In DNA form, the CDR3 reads TGTGCCAGCAGTTACGGCGGGGTGGCGACTAATGAAAAACTGTTTTTT.